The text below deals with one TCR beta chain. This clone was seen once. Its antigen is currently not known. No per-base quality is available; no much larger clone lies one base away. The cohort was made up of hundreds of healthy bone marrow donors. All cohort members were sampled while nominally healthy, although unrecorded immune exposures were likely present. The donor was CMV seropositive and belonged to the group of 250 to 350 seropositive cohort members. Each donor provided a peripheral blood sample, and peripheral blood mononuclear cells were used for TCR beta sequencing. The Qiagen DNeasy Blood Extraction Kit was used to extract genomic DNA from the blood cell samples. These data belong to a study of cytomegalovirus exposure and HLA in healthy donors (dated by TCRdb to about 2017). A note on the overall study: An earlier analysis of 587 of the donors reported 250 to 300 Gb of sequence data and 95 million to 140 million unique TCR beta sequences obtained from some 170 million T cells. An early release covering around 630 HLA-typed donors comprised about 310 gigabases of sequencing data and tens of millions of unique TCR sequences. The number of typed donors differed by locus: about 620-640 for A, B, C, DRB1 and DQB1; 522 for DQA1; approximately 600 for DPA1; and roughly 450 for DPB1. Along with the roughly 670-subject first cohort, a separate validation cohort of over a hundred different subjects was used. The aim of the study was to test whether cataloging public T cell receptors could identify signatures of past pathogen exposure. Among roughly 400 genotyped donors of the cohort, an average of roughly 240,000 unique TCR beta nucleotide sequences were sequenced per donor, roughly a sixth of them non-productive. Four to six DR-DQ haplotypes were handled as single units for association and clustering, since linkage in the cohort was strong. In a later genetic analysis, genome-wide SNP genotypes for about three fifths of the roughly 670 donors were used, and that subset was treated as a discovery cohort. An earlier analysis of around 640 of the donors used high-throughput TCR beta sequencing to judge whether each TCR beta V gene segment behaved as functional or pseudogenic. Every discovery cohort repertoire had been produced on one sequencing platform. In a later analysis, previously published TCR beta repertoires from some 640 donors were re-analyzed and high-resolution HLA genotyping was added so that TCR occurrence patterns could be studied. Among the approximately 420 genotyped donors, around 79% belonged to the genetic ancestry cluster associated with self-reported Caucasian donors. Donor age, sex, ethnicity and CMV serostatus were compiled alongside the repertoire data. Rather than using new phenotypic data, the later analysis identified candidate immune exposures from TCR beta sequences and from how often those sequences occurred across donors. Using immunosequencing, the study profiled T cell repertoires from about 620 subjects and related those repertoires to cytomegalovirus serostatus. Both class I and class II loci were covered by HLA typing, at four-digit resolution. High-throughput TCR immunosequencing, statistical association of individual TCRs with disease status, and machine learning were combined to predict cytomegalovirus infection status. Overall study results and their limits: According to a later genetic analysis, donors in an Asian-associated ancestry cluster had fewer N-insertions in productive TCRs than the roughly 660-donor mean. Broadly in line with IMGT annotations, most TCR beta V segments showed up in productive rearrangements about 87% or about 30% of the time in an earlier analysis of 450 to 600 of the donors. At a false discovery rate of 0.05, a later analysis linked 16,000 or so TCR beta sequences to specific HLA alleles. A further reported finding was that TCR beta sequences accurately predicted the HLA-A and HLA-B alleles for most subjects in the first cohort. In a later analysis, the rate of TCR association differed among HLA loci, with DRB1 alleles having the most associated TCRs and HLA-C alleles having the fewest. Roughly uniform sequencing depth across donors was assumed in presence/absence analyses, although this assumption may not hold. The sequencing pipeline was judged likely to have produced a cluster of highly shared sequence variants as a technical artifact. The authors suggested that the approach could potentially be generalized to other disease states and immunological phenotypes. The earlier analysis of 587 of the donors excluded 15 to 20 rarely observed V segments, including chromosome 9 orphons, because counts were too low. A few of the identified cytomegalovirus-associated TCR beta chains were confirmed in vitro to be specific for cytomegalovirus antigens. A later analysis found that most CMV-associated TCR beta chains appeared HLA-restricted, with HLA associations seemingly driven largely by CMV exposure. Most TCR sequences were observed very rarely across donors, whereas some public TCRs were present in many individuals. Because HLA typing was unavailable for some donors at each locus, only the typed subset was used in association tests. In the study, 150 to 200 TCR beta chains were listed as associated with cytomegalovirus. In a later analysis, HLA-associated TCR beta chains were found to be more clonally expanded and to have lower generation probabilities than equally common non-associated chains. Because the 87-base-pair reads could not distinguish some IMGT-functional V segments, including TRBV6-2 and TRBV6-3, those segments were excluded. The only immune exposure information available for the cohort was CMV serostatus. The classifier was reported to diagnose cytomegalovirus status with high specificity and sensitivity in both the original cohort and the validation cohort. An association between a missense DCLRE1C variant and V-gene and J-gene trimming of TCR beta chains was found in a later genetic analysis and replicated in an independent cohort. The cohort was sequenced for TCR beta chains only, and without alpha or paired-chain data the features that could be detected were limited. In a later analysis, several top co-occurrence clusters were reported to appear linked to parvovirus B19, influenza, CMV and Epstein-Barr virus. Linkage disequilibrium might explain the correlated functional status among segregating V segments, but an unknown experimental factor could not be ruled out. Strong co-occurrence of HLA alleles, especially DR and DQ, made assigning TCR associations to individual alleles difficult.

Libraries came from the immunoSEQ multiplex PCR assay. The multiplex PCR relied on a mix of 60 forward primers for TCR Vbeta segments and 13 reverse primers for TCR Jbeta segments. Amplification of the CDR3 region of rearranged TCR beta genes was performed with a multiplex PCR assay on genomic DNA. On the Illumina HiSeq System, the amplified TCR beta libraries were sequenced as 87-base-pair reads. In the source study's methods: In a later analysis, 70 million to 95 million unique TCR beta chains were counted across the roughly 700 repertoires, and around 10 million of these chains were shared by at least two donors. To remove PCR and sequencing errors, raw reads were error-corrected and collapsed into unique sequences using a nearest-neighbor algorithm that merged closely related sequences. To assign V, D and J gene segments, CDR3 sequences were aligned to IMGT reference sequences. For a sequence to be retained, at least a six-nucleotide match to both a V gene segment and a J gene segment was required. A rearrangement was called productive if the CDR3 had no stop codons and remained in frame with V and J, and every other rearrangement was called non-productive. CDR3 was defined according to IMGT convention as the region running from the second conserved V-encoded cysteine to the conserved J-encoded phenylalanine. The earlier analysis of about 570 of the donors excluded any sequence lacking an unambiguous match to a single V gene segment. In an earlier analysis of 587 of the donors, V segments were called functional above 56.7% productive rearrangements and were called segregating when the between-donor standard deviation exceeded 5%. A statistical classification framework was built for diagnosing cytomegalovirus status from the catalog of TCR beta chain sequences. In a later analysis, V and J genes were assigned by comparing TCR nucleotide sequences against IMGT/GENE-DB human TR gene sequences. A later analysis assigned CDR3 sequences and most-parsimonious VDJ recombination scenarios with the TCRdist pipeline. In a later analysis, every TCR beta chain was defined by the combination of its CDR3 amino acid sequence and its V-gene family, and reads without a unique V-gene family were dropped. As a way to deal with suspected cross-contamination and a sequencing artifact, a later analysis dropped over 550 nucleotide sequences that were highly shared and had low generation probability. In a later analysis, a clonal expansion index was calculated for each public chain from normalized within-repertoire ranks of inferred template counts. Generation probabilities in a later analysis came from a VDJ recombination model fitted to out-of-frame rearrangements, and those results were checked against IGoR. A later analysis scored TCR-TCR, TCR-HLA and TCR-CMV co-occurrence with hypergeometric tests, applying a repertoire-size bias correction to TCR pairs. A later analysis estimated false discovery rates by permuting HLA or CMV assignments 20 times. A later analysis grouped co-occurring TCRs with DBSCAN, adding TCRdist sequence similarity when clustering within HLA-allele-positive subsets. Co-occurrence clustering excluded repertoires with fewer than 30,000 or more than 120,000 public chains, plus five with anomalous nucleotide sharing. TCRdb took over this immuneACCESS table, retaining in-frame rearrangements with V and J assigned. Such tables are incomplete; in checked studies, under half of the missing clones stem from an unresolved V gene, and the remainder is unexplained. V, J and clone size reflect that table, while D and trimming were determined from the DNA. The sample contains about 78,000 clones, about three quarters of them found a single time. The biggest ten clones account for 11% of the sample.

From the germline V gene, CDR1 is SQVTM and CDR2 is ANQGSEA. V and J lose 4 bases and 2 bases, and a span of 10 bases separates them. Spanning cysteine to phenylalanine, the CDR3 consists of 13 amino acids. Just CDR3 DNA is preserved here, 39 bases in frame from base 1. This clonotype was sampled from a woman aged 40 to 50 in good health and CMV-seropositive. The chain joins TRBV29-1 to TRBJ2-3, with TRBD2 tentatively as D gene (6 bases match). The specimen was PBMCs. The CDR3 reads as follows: CSVGGGDTDTQYF. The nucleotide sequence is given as TGCAGCGTTGGAGGAGGGGACACAGATACGCAGTATTTT.